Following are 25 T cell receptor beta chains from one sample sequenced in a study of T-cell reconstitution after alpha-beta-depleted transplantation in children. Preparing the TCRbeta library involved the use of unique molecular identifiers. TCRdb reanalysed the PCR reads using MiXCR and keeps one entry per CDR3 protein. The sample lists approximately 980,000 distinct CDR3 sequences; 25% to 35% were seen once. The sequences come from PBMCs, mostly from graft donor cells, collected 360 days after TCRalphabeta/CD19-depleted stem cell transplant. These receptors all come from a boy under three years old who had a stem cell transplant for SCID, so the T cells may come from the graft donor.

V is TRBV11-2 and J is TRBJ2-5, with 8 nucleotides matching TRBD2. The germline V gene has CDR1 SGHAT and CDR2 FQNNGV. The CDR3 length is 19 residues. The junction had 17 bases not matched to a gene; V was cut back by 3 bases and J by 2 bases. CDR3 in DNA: TGTGCCAGCAGCTTGACGTTATCCTTGCGGGGGGTAAAACAAGAGACCCAGTACTTC. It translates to CASSLTLSLRGVKQETQYF.

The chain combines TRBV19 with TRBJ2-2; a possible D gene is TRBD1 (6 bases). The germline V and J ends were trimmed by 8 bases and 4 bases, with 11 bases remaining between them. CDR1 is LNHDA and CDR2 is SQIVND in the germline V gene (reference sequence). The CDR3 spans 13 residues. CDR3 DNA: TGTGCCAGTGGGACATTAGTCACCGGGGAGCTGTTTTTT. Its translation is CASGTLVTGELFF.

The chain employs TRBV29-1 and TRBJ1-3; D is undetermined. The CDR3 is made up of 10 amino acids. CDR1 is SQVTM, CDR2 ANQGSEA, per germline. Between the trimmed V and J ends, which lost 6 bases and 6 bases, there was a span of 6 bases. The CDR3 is CSVRKNTIYF. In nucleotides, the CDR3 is TGCAGCGTCCGAAAAAACACCATATATTTT. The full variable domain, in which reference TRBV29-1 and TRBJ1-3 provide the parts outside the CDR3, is SAVISQKPSRDICQRGTSLTIQCQVDSQVTMMFWYRQQPGQSLTLIATANQGSEATYESGFVIDKFPISRPNLTFSTLTVSNMSPEDSSIYLCSVRKNTIYFGEGSWLTVV.

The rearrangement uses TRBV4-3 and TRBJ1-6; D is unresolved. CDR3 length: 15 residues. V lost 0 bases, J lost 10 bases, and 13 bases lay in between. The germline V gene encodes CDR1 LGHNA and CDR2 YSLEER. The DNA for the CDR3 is TGCGCCAGCAGCCAAGAGATAGGAGTGGGATCACCCCTCCACTTT. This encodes CASSQEIGVGSPLHF.

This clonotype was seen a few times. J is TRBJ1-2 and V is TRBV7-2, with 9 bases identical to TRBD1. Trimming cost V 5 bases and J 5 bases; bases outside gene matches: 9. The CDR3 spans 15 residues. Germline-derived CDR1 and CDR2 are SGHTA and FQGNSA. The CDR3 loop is CASSPVDRGYYGYTF. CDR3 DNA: TGTGCCAGCAGCCCCGTGGACAGGGGATATTATGGCTACACCTTC. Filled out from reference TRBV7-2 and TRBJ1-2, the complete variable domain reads GAGVSQSPSNKVTEKGKDVELRCDPISGHTALYWYRQSLGQGLEFLIYFQGNSAPDKSGLPSDRFSAERTGGSVSTLTIQRTQQEDSAVYLCASSPVDRGYYGYTFGSGTRLTVV.

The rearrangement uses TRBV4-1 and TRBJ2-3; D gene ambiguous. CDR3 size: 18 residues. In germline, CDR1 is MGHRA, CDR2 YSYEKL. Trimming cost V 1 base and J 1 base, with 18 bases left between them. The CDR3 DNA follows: TGCGCCAGCAGCCAAGCGTACTTATCGGCTAGGGGCACAGATACGCAGTATTTT. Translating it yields CASSQAYLSARGTDTQYF.

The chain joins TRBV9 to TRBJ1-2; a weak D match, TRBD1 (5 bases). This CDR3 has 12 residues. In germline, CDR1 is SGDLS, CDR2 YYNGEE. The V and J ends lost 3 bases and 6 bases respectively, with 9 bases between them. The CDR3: CASSDIGDGYTF. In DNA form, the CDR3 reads TGTGCCAGCAGCGATATAGGGGATGGCTACACCTTC.

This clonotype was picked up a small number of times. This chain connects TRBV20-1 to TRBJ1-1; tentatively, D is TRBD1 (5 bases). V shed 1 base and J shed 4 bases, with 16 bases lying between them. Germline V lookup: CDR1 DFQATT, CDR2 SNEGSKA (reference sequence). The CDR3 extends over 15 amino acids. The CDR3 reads CSARGGFPGFTEAFF. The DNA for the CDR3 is TGCAGTGCTAGAGGAGGGTTCCCAGGGTTCACTGAAGCTTTCTTT.

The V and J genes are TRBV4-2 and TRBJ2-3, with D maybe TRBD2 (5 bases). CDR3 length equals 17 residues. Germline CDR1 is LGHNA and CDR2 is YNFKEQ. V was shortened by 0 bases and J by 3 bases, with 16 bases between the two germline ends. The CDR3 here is CASSQDLRDGGTDTQYF. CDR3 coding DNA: TGTGCCAGCAGCCAAGATCTGAGAGACGGCGGGACAGATACGCAGTATTTT.

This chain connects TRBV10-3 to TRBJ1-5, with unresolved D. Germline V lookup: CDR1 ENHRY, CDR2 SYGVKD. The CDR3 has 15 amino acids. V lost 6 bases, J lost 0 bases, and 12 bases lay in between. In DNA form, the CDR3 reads TGTGCCATCAGCGGGCAAAACTATAGCAATCAGCCCCAGCATTTT. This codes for CAISGQNYSNQPQHF.

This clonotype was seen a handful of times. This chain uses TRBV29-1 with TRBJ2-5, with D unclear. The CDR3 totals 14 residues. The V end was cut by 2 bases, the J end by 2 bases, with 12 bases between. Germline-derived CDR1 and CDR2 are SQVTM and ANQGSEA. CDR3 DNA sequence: TGCAGCGTTGAAAGTGTCGAGGAACAAGAGACCCAGTACTTC. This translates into CSVESVEEQETQYF.

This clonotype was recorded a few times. CDR3 sequence (DNA): TGTGCCACCAGCAGACGATATCGGACAGGGGCAGAGACCCAGTACTTC. Amino acids: CATSRRYRTGAETQYF. The genes are TRBV15 and TRBJ2-5; 9 bases match TRBD1. Germline lookup yields CDR1 LNHNV and CDR2 YYDKDF (reference sequence). This CDR3 comprises 16 residues. Unmatched junction bases numbered 8, after V lost 2 bases and J lost 4 bases.

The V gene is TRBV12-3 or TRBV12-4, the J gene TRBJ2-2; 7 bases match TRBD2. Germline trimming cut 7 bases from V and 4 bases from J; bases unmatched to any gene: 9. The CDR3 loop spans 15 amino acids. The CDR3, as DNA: TGTGCCAGCAAGTGGGGCGGGGGACTCACCGGGGAGCTGTTTTTT. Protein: CASKWGGGLTGELFF.

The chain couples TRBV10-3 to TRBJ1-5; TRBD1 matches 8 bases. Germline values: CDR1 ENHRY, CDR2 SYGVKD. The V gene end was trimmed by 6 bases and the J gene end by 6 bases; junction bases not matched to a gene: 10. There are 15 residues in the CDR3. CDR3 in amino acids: CAIRTDRDEGQPQHF. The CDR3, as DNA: TGTGCCATCAGGACGGACAGGGACGAAGGTCAGCCCCAGCATTTT.

CDR3 sequence reads: CASSTRDTGNTIYF. The CDR3 nucleotides read TGTGCCAGCAGTACCCGGGACACTGGAAACACCATATATTTT. The chain employs TRBV6-1 and TRBJ1-3, with D perhaps matching TRBD1 (6 bases). Germline V gives CDR1 MNHNS, CDR2 SASEGT. V shed 5 bases and J shed 2 bases, with 10 bases lying between them. This CDR3 comprises 14 residues.

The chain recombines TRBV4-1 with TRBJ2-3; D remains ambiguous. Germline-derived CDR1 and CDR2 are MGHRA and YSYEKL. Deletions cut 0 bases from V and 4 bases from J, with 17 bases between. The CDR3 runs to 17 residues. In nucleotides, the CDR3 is TGCGCCAGCAGCCAAGATCCCGGACGAGCAGGCTCAGATACGCAGTATTTT. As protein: CASSQDPGRAGSDTQYF.

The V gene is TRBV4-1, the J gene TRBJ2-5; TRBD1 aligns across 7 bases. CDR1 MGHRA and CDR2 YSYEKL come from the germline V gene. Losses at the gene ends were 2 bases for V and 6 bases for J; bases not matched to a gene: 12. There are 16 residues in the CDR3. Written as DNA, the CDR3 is TGCGCCAGCAGCCAACCGTATGACAGGGAATGGAAGACCCAGTACTTC. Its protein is CASSQPYDREWKTQYF.

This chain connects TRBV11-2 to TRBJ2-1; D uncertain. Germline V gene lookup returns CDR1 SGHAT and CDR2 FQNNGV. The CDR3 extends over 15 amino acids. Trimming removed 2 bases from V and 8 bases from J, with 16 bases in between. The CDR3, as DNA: TGTGCCAGCAGCTTAAAAAGGGTCCCGGGTCATGAGCAGTTCTTC. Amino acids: CASSLKRVPGHEQFF.

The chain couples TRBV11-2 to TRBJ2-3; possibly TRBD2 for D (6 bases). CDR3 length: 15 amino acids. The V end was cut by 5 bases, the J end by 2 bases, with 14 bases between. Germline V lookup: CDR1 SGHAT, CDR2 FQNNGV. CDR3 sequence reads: CASSNDGGVTDTQYF. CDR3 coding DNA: TGTGCCAGCAGCAACGATGGCGGGGTCACAGATACGCAGTATTTT.

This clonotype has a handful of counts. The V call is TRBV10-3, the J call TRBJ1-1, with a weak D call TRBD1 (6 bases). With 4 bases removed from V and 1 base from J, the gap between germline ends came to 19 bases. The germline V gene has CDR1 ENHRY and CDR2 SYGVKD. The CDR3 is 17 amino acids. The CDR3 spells CAISGGASVGSNTEAFF. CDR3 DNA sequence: TGTGCCATCAGTGGGGGGGCGAGCGTAGGATCGAACACTGAAGCTTTCTTT.

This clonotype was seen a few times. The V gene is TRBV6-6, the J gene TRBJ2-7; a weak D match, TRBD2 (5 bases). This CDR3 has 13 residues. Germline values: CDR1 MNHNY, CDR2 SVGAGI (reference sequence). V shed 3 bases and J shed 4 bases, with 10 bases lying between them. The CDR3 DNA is TGTGCCAGCAGTTATAATGCGGGTTACGAGCAGTACTTC. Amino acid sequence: CASSYNAGYEQYF.

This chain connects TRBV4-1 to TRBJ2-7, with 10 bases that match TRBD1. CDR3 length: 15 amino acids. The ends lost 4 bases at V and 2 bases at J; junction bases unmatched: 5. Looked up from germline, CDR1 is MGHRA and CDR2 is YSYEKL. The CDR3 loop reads CASSRGTGETYEQYF. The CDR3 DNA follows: TGCGCCAGCAGCCGCGGGACAGGGGAAACCTACGAGCAGTACTTC.

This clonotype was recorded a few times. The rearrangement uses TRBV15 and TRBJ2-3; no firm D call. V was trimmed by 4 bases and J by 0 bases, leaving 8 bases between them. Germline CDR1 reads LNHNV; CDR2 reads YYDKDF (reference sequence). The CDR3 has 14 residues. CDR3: CATSNLGSTDTQYF. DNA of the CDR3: TGTGCCACCAGCAATTTGGGTAGCACAGATACGCAGTATTTT.

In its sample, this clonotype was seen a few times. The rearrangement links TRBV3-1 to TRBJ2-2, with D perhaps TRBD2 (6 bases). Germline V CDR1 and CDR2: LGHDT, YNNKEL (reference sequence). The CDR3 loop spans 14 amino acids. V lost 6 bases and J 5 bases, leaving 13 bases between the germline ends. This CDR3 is CASSPSGPTGELFF. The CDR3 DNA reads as TGTGCCAGCAGTCCCAGCGGGCCGACCGGGGAGCTGTTTTTT.

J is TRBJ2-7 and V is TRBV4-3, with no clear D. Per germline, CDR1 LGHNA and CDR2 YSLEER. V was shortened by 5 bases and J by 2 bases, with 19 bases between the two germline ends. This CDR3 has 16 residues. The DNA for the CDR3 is TGCGCCAGCAGCTTGCGTCCCAGTATTCCGGCCTACGAGCAGTACTTC. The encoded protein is CASSLRPSIPAYEQYF.